The present T cell receptor beta chain was sequenced within a study of OX40 agonist ivuxolimab in advanced cancers. Overall study context: Ivuxolimab, an antibody that agonizes OX40 (CD134), was administered to the patients.

Assay: immunoSEQ multiplex PCR; the TCRdb copy retains only in-frame clones and omits some. Found here are tens of thousands of clones, about 81% of them singletons; the top ten hold 7.3%. Study observations and caveats: CD8+ T cells averaged more expanded clones than CD4+. At 0.1-3.0 mg/kg, partial responders had clonal expansion among the lowest observed.

The CDR3 spans 13 residues. Germline CDR1 and CDR2: MNHNS and SASEGT. With 7 bases removed from V and 3 bases from J, the gap between germline ends came to 7 bases. This clone was seen a handful of times. Antigen specificity is unknown. The sequence derives from an adult with an advanced solid tumor such as melanoma, head and neck, liver or kidney cancer. The sequenced sample was CD4+ or CD8+ T cells sorted from blood, obtained in a trial of the OX40 agonist ivuxolimab. V gene TRBV6-1 combines with J gene TRBJ1-6; the D is unclear. Written as DNA, the CDR3 is TGTGCCAGCACGGATAACTATAATTCACCCCTCCACTTT. Its protein is CASTDNYNSPLHF.